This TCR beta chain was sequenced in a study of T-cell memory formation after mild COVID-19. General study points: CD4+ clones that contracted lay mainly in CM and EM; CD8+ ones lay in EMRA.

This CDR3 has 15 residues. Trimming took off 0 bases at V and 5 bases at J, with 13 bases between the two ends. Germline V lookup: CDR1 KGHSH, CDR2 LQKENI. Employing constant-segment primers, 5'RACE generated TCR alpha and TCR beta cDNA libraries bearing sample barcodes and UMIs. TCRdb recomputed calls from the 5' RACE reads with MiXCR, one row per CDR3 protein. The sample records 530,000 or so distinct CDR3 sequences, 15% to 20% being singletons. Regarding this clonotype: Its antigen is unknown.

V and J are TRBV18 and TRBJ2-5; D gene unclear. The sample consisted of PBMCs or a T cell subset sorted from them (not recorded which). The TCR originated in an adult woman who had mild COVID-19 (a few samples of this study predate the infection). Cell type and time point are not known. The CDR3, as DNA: TGTGCCAGCTCACCACCGAGAGGAACTTCGGAGACCCAGTACTTC. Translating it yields CASSPPRGTSETQYF.